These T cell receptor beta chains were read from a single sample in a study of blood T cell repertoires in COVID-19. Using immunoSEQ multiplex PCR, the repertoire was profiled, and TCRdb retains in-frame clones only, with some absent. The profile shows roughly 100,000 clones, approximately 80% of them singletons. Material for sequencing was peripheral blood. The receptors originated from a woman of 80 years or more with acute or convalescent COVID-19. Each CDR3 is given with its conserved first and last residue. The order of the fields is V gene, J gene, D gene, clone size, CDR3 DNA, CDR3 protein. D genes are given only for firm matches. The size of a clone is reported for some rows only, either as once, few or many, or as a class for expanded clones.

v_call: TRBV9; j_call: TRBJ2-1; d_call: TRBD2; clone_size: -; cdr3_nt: TGTGCCAGCAGCGTAGCGGGGGGCTCCTACAATGAGCAGTTCTTC; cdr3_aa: CASSVAGGSYNEQFF
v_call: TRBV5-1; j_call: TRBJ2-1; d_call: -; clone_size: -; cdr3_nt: TGCGCCAGCAGCTTGAATGGGGCTGGTGAGCAGTTCTTC; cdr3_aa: CASSLNGAGEQFF
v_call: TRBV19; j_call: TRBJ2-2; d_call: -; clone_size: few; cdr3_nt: TGTGCCAGTACCCTCTTCGGACAGACAATCGGGGAGCTGTTTTTT; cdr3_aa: CASTLFGQTIGELFF
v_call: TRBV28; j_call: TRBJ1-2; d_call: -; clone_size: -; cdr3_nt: TGTGCCAGCAGTTTATCCCCTAAGGAGTTCACCTTC; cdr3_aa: CASSLSPKEFTF
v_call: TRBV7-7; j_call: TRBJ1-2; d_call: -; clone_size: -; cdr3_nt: TGTGCTAGCAGTATAGGGGCAGGGATTGGCTACACCTTC; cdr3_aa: CASSIGAGIGYTF
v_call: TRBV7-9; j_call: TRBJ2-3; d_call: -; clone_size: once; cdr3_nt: TGTGCCAGCAGCCCCGCCGGAGCGGAAACAGATACGCAGTATTTT; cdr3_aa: CASSPAGAETDTQYF
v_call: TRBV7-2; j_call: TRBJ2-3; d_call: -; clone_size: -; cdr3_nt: TGTGCCAGCAGCTTAGGTTCGGGGACAGATACGCAGTATTTT; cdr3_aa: CASSLGSGTDTQYF
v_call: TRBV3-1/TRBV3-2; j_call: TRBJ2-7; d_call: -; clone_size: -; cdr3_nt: TGTGCCAGCAGCCAAGATCTAGGGAGTCGGTCCTACGAGCAGTACTTC; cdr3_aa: CASSQDLGSRSYEQYF
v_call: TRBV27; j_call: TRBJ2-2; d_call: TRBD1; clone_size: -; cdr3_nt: TGTGCCAGCAGTATAACAGGGGGTCGGAACACCGGGGAGCTGTTTTTT; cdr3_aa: CASSITGGRNTGELFF
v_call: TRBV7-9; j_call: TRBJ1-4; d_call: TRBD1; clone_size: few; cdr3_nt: TGTGCCAGCGACCAGGGGGCCGGTGCTAATGAAAAACTGTTTTTT; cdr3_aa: CASDQGAGANEKLFF
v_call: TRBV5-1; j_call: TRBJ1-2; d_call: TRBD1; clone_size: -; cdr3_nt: TGCGCCAGCAGCACCGACAGGGGGCTGAATGGCTACACCTTC; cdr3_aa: CASSTDRGLNGYTF
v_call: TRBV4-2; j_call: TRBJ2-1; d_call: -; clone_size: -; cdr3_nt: TGTGCCAGCAGCCAAGCGAGTGAGCAGTTCTTC; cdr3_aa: CASSQASEQFF
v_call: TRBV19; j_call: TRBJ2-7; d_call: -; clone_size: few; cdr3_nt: TGTGCCAGTAGTTCAAGCGTCAGATTCTACGAGCAGTACTTC; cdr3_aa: CASSSSVRFYEQYF
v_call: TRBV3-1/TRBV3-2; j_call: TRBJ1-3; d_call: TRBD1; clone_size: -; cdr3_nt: TGTGCCAGCAGCCACCAACAGGGGTGGGGAAACACCATATATTTT; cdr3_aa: CASSHQQGWGNTIYF
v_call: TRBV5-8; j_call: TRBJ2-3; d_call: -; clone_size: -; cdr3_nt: TGTGCCAGCATGGGCAGGGGGGGCACAGATACGCAGTATTTT; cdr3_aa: CASMGRGGTDTQYF
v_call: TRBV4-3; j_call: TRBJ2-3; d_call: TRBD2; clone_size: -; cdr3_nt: TGCGCCAGCAGCCAGCTAGCGGGAGATGGAGATACGCAGTATTTT; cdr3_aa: CASSQLAGDGDTQYF
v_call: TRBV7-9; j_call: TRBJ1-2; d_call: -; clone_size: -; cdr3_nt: TGTGCCAGCAGCGAGGACAGTTGGGATGGCTACACCTTC; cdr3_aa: CASSEDSWDGYTF
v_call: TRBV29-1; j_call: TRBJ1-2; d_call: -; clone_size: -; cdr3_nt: TGCAGCGTTGAAAAGTCGGGGGGCGCAAGTAGCTATGGCTACACCTTC; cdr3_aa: CSVEKSGGASSYGYTF
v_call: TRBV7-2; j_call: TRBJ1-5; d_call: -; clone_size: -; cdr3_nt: TGTGCCAGCAGCTCCGGACAGACGGGCAATCAGCCCCAGCATTTT; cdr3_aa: CASSSGQTGNQPQHF
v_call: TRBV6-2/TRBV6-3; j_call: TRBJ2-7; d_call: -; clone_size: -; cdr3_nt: TGTGCCAGCAGTTACAACCTCCGTCTCGGACGGGGGAGCTCCTACGAGCAGTACTTC; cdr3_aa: CASSYNLRLGRGSSYEQYF
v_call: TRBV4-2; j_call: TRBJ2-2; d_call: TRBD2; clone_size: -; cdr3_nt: TGTGCCAGCAGCCTCCAAGGCGGGAGCCCCACCGGGGAGCTGTTTTTT; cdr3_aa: CASSLQGGSPTGELFF
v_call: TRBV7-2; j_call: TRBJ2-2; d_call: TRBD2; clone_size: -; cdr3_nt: TGTGCCAGCAGCTTCAATGGCGGGGGGGCCACCGGGGAGCTGTTTTTT; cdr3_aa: CASSFNGGGATGELFF
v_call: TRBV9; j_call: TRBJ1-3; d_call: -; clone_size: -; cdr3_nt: TGTGCCAGCAGCGGAAGCTCGGCGGTAAACTCTGGAAACACCATATATTTT; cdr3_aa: CASSGSSAVNSGNTIYF
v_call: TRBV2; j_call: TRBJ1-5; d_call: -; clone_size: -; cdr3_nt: TGTGCCAGCAGCAGGGGAGTGCAGCCCCAGCATTTT; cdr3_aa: CASSRGVQPQHF
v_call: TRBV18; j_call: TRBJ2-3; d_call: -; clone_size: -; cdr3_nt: TGTGCCAGCTCACCAGTGGGGGGACTCTCGGGTTTT; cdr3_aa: CASSPVGGLSGF
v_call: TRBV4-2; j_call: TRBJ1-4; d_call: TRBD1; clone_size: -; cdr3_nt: TGTGCCAGCAGCCTAGAAGGGACAGGGCCCGAAAAACTGTTTTTT; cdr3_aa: CASSLEGTGPEKLFF
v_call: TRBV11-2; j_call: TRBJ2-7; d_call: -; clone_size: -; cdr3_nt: TGTGCCAGCAGCCCGGGACTTTTGATCTCCTACGAGCAGTACTTC; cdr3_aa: CASSPGLLISYEQYF
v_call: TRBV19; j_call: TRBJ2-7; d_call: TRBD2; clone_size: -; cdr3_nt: TGTGCCAGTAGTTCCCGGACTAGCGGCGCCTACGAGCAGTACTTC; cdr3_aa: CASSSRTSGAYEQYF
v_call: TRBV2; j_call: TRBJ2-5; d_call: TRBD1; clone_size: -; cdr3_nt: TGTGCCAGCAGTGCCGGGACAGGGGGCGGGGGGCGAGAGACCCAGTACTTC; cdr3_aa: CASSAGTGGGGRETQYF
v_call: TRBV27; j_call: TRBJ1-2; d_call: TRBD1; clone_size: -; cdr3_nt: TGTGCCAGCAGTTTAAGGGGGGACAGGGGGGACTATGGCTACACCTTC; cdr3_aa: CASSLRGDRGDYGYTF
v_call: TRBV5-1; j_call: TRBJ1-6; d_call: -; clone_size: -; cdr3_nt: TGCGCCAGCAGGCCAGGGGAAAATTCACCCCTCCACTTT; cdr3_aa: CASRPGENSPLHF
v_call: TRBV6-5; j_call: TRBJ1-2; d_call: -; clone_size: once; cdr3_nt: TGTGCCAGCAGTTACTCCGGGGAGGGCGCTAACTATGGCTACACCTTC; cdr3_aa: CASSYSGEGANYGYTF
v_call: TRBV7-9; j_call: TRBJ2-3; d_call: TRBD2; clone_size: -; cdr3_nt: TGTGCCAGCAGCGGACGACTAGCTGAAAACACAGATACGCAGTATTTT; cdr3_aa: CASSGRLAENTDTQYF
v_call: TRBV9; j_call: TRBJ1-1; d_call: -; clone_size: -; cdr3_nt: TGTGCCAGCAGCCCAGGTCGACGCGGGAACCAGTCTGAAGCTTTCTTT; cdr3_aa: CASSPGRRGNQSEAFF
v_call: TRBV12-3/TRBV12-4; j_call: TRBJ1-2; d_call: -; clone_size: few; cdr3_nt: TGTGCCAGCAGTTCCAGCTATGGCTACACCTTC; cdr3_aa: CASSSSYGYTF
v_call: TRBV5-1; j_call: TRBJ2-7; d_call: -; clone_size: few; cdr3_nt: TGCGCCAGCAGCTTGGCGGGCTCCTACGAGCAGTACTTC; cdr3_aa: CASSLAGSYEQYF
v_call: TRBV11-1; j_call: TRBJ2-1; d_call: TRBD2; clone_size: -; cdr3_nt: TGTGCCAGCAGCCGCGGGGCGGGGGGCCGGTTTGGGGAGCAGTTCTTC; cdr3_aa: CASSRGAGGRFGEQFF
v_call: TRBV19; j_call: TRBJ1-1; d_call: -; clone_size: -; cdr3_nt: TGTGCCAGTAGTATGGTCGGGAACACTGAAGCTTTCTTT; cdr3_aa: CASSMVGNTEAFF
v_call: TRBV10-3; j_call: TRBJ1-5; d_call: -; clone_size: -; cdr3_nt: TGTGCCATCAGTGAGGTAGGGGGTCAGCCCCAGCATTTT; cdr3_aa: CAISEVGGQPQHF
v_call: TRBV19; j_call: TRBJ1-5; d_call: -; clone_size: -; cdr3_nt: TGTGCCAGTAGACCCTCCATCGGGGGGCAGCCCCAGCATTTT; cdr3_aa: CASRPSIGGQPQHF
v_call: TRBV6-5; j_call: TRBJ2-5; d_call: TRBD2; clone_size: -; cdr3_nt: TGTGCCAGCAGTTACAGGGGACTAGGGCAAGAGACCCAGTACTTC; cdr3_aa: CASSYRGLGQETQYF
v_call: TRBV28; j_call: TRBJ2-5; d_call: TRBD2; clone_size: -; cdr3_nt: TGTGCCAGCAGTTTATACCCTAGCGGGGTACAAGAGACCCAGTACTTC; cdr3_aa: CASSLYPSGVQETQYF
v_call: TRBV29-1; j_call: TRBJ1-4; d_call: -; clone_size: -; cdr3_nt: TGCAGCGTGGGGGCCCGGGGGGGATCGAATGAAAAACTGTTTTTT; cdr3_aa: CSVGARGGSNEKLFF